Sequencing of this T cell receptor (beta chain) was carried out in a study of blood T cells in healthy people across ages. Overall study results and limits: Versus aged donors, long-lived donors had higher diversity and more naive CD4+ cells.

CDR1 is DFQATT, CDR2 SNEGSKA, per germline (reference sequence). CDR3 length: 16 residues. The V end lost 0 bases, the J end lost 0 bases, and 12 bases lay between the germline ends. Remarks on this clonotype: Antigen unknown.

Through a sample-barcoded 5' primer and a J-beta primer mix, a second PCR was run for roughly 6 to 12 cycles. TCRdb re-analysed the 5' RACE reads in MiXCR, keeping a single row per CDR3 protein. The table lists some 670,000 distinct CDR3 sequences, around 52% of them singletons, with 13% in the top ten. The TCR sequence derives from a woman older than 75 in good health. The sequencing sample was made of blood. V is TRBV20-1 and J is TRBJ2-1; tentatively, D is TRBD1 (6 bases). This CDR3 is CSARDAGQSSYNEQFF. CDR3 bases: TGCAGTGCTAGAGATGCAGGACAGAGCTCCTACAATGAGCAGTTCTTC.